The entry below describes one T cell receptor beta chain. Positive CCR7 selection of CD45RO-negative cells yielded the naive CD8 cells, and terminally differentiated effector memory CD45RA+ cells were excluded. Germline assignment: CDR1 ENHRY and CDR2 SYGVKD. The CDR3 is 14 amino acids. Trimming cost V 6 bases and J 6 bases, with 17 bases left between them. The data originate from a study of shared clonotypes between healthy human individuals. Data came from immunoSEQ multiplex PCR; TCRdb stores just in-frame clones and leaves some out. Here the sample spans about 2.2 million clones, approximately 94% being singletons.

This TCR came from a man aged 18 to 30 in good health. Some clones in this sample may be carry-over from other donors' samples. The sample taken for sequencing was naive CD8+ T cells from PBMCs. This chain connects TRBV10-3 to TRBJ1-2, with D tentatively TRBD1 (5 bases). CDR3 amino acids: CAISEALQADGYTF. The CDR3 coding sequence is TGTGCCATCAGCGAGGCCTTACAGGCCGATGGCTACACCTTC.